Listed below are T cell receptor beta chains from one sample, sequenced in a study. TCRdb used MiXCR to reprocess the RT-PCR reads, holding one entry per CDR3 protein. The table lists about 680,000 distinct CDR3 sequences, 12% to 15% of them singletons. Specimen: memory CD4+ T cells from blood. The receptors were sampled from a female donor in good health, serving as a healthy control. CDR3s include the opening cysteine and the closing phenylalanine or tryptophan. Fields, in order: CDR3 length, D gene, V gene, clone size, J gene, CDR3 protein, CDR3 DNA. A D gene is named only where the DNA matches it firmly. Clone size is given for some rows only: seen once, a few or many times, or a class if the clone is expanded.

len: 13
d_gene: NA
v_gene: TRBV24-1
abundance: NA
j_gene: TRBJ2-6
CDR3aa: CATSVSGANVLTF
CDR3nt: TGTGCCACCAGTGTATCTGGGGCCAACGTCCTGACTTTC

len: 15
d_gene: TRBD2
v_gene: TRBV6-1
abundance: NA
j_gene: TRBJ2-7
CDR3aa: CASSWLLAISYEQYF
CDR3nt: TGTGCCAGCAGCTGGCTACTAGCGATCTCCTACGAGCAGTACTTC

len: 15
d_gene: TRBD2
v_gene: TRBV7-6
abundance: NA
j_gene: TRBJ2-2
CDR3aa: CASSPRAGGIGELFF
CDR3nt: TGTGCCAGCAGCCCCAGAGCGGGAGGGATAGGGGAGCTGTTTTTT

len: 14
d_gene: TRBD2
v_gene: TRBV5-1
abundance: few
j_gene: TRBJ2-5
CDR3aa: CASSTTPGGETQYF
CDR3nt: TGCGCCAGCAGCACCACACCGGGAGGGGAGACCCAGTACTTC

len: 11
d_gene: NA
v_gene: TRBV20-1
abundance: NA
j_gene: TRBJ2-5
CDR3aa: CSARTMKTQYF
CDR3nt: TGCAGTGCTAGAACGATGAAGACCCAGTACTTC

len: 12
d_gene: NA
v_gene: TRBV7-9
abundance: few
j_gene: TRBJ2-3
CDR3aa: CASSALRDTQYF
CDR3nt: TGTGCCAGCAGCGCCTTGCGAGATACGCAGTATTTT

len: 15
d_gene: TRBD2
v_gene: TRBV4-2
abundance: many
j_gene: TRBJ2-7
CDR3aa: CASSQELAGTYEQYF
CDR3nt: TGTGCCAGCAGCCAAGAGCTAGCGGGGACCTACGAGCAGTACTTC

len: 14
d_gene: NA
v_gene: TRBV20-1
abundance: NA
j_gene: TRBJ1-2
CDR3aa: CSAYTVGAGNSYTF
CDR3nt: TGCAGTGCTTACACGGTGGGGGCTGGGAATAGCTACACCTTC

len: 13
d_gene: NA
v_gene: TRBV6-1
abundance: NA
j_gene: TRBJ2-1
CDR3aa: CAARVRSYNEQFF
CDR3nt: TGTGCCGCACGGGTGCGCTCCTACAATGAGCAGTTCTTC

len: 16
d_gene: TRBD1
v_gene: TRBV4-2
abundance: many
j_gene: TRBJ2-2
CDR3aa: CASSRTGTGGTGELFF
CDR3nt: TGTGCCAGCAGCCGCACCGGGACAGGGGGCACCGGGGAGCTGTTTTTT

len: 16
d_gene: NA
v_gene: TRBV5-1
abundance: many
j_gene: TRBJ2-3
CDR3aa: CASSSGPVSESDTQYF
CDR3nt: TGCGCCAGCAGTTCCGGCCCCGTTTCAGAGTCAGATACGCAGTATTTT

len: 14
d_gene: TRBD1
v_gene: TRBV5-1
abundance: few
j_gene: TRBJ2-1
CDR3aa: CASSSGTGIDEQFF
CDR3nt: TGCGCCAGCAGTTCCGGGACAGGGATCGATGAGCAGTTCTTC

len: 15
d_gene: TRBD2
v_gene: TRBV9
abundance: NA
j_gene: TRBJ2-3
CDR3aa: CASSVTGTRSDTQYF
CDR3nt: TGTGCCAGCAGCGTAACCGGGACTAGATCAGATACGCAGTATTTT

len: 14
d_gene: NA
v_gene: TRBV20-1
abundance: many
j_gene: TRBJ2-2
CDR3aa: CSARRVGDTGELFF
CDR3nt: TGCAGTGCTAGAAGGGTTGGAGACACCGGGGAGCTGTTTTTT

len: 13
d_gene: NA
v_gene: TRBV20-1
abundance: many
j_gene: TRBJ2-5
CDR3aa: CSASPQVQETQYF
CDR3nt: TGCAGTGCTAGTCCCCAGGTTCAAGAGACCCAGTACTTC

len: 16
d_gene: NA
v_gene: TRBV5-1
abundance: NA
j_gene: TRBJ2-7
CDR3aa: CASSFGGGQFNYEQYF
CDR3nt: TGCGCCAGCAGCTTTGGCGGTGGACAGTTTAACTACGAGCAGTACTTC

len: 16
d_gene: TRBD1
v_gene: TRBV5-1
abundance: many
j_gene: TRBJ2-1
CDR3aa: CASSLSGTALYNEQFF
CDR3nt: TGCGCCAGCAGCTTATCCGGGACAGCCCTATACAATGAGCAGTTCTTC

len: 14
d_gene: TRBD2
v_gene: TRBV2
abundance: NA
j_gene: TRBJ2-3
CDR3aa: CASSRREPPDTQYF
CDR3nt: TGTGCCAGCTCCCGGCGGGAGCCCCCTGATACGCAGTATTTT

len: 15
d_gene: TRBD2
v_gene: TRBV7-2
abundance: many
j_gene: TRBJ2-7
CDR3aa: CASSPRGERGTEQYF
CDR3nt: TGTGCCAGCAGCCCCCGAGGGGAGCGGGGAACCGAGCAGTACTTC

len: 12
d_gene: NA
v_gene: TRBV28
abundance: NA
j_gene: TRBJ2-2
CDR3aa: CASIKGTGELFF
CDR3nt: TGTGCCAGCATCAAGGGCACCGGGGAGCTGTTTTTT

len: 15
d_gene: NA
v_gene: TRBV7-6
abundance: few
j_gene: TRBJ1-2
CDR3aa: CASSLAQAGRDGYTF
CDR3nt: TGTGCCAGCAGCTTAGCGCAAGCAGGGAGGGATGGCTACACCTTC

len: 16
d_gene: NA
v_gene: TRBV6-5
abundance: many
j_gene: TRBJ1-4
CDR3aa: CASSLTVTRINEKLFF
CDR3nt: TGTGCCAGCAGTTTGACCGTTACACGGATTAATGAAAAACTGTTTTTT

len: 20
d_gene: NA
v_gene: TRBV5-1
abundance: NA
j_gene: TRBJ1-1
CDR3aa: CASSLEAQTGRPLLNTEAFF
CDR3nt: TGCGCCAGCAGCCTGGAAGCCCAGACAGGACGCCCGCTATTGAACACTGAAGCTTTCTTT

len: 17
d_gene: NA
v_gene: TRBV5-1
abundance: few
j_gene: TRBJ1-1
CDR3aa: CASSLSVRGRVGTEAFF
CDR3nt: TGCGCCAGCAGCTTGAGTGTCAGGGGCCGCGTCGGGACTGAAGCTTTCTTT

len: 16
d_gene: NA
v_gene: TRBV5-5
abundance: few
j_gene: TRBJ1-5
CDR3aa: CASSWTWMGGNQPQHF
CDR3nt: TGTGCCAGCAGCTGGACTTGGATGGGGGGCAATCAGCCCCAGCATTTT

len: 13
d_gene: NA
v_gene: TRBV4-1
abundance: many
j_gene: TRBJ1-2
CDR3aa: CASSPQGLGGYTF
CDR3nt: TGCGCCAGCAGCCCCCAGGGACTGGGGGGCTACACCTTC

len: 12
d_gene: NA
v_gene: TRBV7-2
abundance: NA
j_gene: TRBJ1-6
CDR3aa: CASSLSSSPLHF
CDR3nt: TGTGCCAGCAGCTTAAGTTCTTCACCCCTCCACTTT

len: 15
d_gene: TRBD1
v_gene: TRBV20-1
abundance: NA
j_gene: TRBJ1-1
CDR3aa: CSAGGTGAVWTEAFF
CDR3nt: TGCAGTGCGGGAGGGACAGGGGCCGTTTGGACTGAAGCTTTCTTT

len: 12
d_gene: NA
v_gene: TRBV7-8
abundance: many
j_gene: TRBJ1-5
CDR3aa: CASSLTPSPQHF
CDR3nt: TGTGCCAGCAGCCTAACCCCCTCGCCCCAGCATTTT

len: 16
d_gene: NA
v_gene: TRBV27
abundance: few
j_gene: TRBJ2-3
CDR3aa: CASSFRPGVQSDTQYF
CDR3nt: TGTGCCAGCAGTTTCCGGCCGGGGGTTCAGTCAGATACGCAGTATTTT

len: 14
d_gene: NA
v_gene: TRBV12-5
abundance: many
j_gene: TRBJ2-7
CDR3aa: CASGLVESSYEQYF
CDR3nt: TGTGCTAGTGGTTTGGTGGAATCCTCCTACGAGCAGTACTTC

len: 15
d_gene: NA
v_gene: TRBV7-2
abundance: NA
j_gene: TRBJ2-3
CDR3aa: CASSLVIHPTDTQYF
CDR3nt: TGTGCCAGCAGCTTAGTGATTCACCCCACAGATACGCAGTATTTT

len: 14
d_gene: NA
v_gene: TRBV10-3
abundance: many
j_gene: TRBJ2-2
CDR3aa: CAMSPRDNTGELFF
CDR3nt: TGTGCCATGTCTCCCCGGGATAACACCGGGGAGCTGTTTTTT

len: 16
d_gene: TRBD2
v_gene: TRBV20-1
abundance: few
j_gene: TRBJ2-1
CDR3aa: CSARPWTSGRMNEQFF
CDR3nt: TGCAGTGCTAGACCCTGGACTAGCGGGAGGATGAATGAGCAGTTCTTC

len: 14
d_gene: TRBD2
v_gene: TRBV20-1
abundance: many
j_gene: TRBJ2-7
CDR3aa: CSASPAGRTYEQYF
CDR3nt: TGCAGTGCTAGCCCAGCGGGACGAACCTACGAGCAGTACTTC

len: 15
d_gene: NA
v_gene: TRBV5-1
abundance: NA
j_gene: TRBJ1-2
CDR3aa: CASSLGGRGGYGYTF
CDR3nt: TGCGCCAGCAGCTTAGGCGGGAGAGGCGGATATGGCTACACCTTC

len: 10
d_gene: NA
v_gene: TRBV30
abundance: many
j_gene: TRBJ1-1
CDR3aa: CAWARTEAFF
CDR3nt: TGTGCCTGGGCGCGAACTGAAGCTTTCTTT

len: 14
d_gene: TRBD2
v_gene: TRBV12-3/TRBV12-4
abundance: many
j_gene: TRBJ2-2
CDR3aa: CASTTSGTTGELFF
CDR3nt: TGTGCCAGCACCACTAGCGGGACAACCGGGGAGCTGTTTTTT

len: 14
d_gene: NA
v_gene: TRBV29-1
abundance: many
j_gene: TRBJ1-2
CDR3aa: CSVDHEGFASGYTF
CDR3nt: TGCAGCGTTGATCACGAGGGATTTGCCTCTGGCTACACCTTC

len: 15
d_gene: TRBD2
v_gene: TRBV6-1
abundance: many
j_gene: TRBJ2-7
CDR3aa: CASKLAGGGSYEQYF
CDR3nt: TGTGCCAGCAAACTAGCGGGAGGAGGGTCCTACGAGCAGTACTTC

len: 15
d_gene: NA
v_gene: TRBV6-2/TRBV6-3
abundance: few
j_gene: TRBJ1-5
CDR3aa: CASTPAQGEQQPQHF
CDR3nt: TGTGCCAGCACCCCGGCCCAGGGCGAGCAGCAGCCCCAGCATTTT

len: 13
d_gene: TRBD1
v_gene: TRBV5-1
abundance: NA
j_gene: TRBJ1-6
CDR3aa: CAGSDRDNSPLHF
CDR3nt: TGCGCCGGCAGCGACAGGGATAATTCACCCCTCCACTTT

len: 15
d_gene: TRBD1
v_gene: TRBV7-3
abundance: NA
j_gene: TRBJ2-7
CDR3aa: CASSLMTGNAYEQYF
CDR3nt: TGTGCCAGCAGCTTAATGACAGGGAACGCCTACGAGCAGTACTTC

len: 13
d_gene: TRBD2
v_gene: TRBV15
abundance: NA
j_gene: TRBJ2-5
CDR3aa: CATSMQGGETQYF
CDR3nt: TGTGCCACCAGCATGCAGGGAGGGGAGACCCAGTACTTC

len: 15
d_gene: NA
v_gene: TRBV4-3
abundance: few
j_gene: TRBJ1-2
CDR3aa: CASSQETPRPQGYTF
CDR3nt: TGCGCCAGCAGCCAAGAAACCCCCCGACCGCAGGGCTACACCTTC

len: 17
d_gene: NA
v_gene: TRBV9
abundance: NA
j_gene: TRBJ1-3
CDR3aa: CASSSKGWLDSGNTIYF
CDR3nt: TGTGCCAGCAGCTCCAAGGGATGGCTCGACTCTGGAAACACCATATATTTT

len: 14
d_gene: NA
v_gene: TRBV15
abundance: few
j_gene: TRBJ2-5
CDR3aa: CATSRGGDQETQYF
CDR3nt: TGTGCCACCAGCAGAGGAGGTGATCAAGAGACCCAGTACTTC

len: 14
d_gene: TRBD1
v_gene: TRBV5-1
abundance: NA
j_gene: TRBJ2-3
CDR3aa: CASRQQGDTDTQYF
CDR3nt: TGCGCCAGCCGTCAACAGGGGGACACAGATACGCAGTATTTT

len: 15
d_gene: NA
v_gene: TRBV20-1
abundance: NA
j_gene: TRBJ1-6
CDR3aa: CSARGSGSVNSPLHF
CDR3nt: TGCAGTGCTAGGGGGTCGGGCAGCGTTAATTCACCCCTCCACTTT

len: 14
d_gene: NA
v_gene: TRBV5-6
abundance: NA
j_gene: TRBJ1-5
CDR3aa: CASSLFGSNQPQHF
CDR3nt: TGTGCCAGCAGCTTGTTTGGTAGCAATCAGCCCCAGCATTTT

len: 14
d_gene: NA
v_gene: TRBV20-1
abundance: NA
j_gene: TRBJ1-1
CDR3aa: CSARDRQGGTEAFF
CDR3nt: TGCAGTGCTAGAGATAGGCAGGGCGGCACTGAAGCTTTCTTT

len: 15
d_gene: NA
v_gene: TRBV6-1
abundance: NA
j_gene: TRBJ1-2
CDR3aa: CASSTRTGVDYGYTF
CDR3nt: TGTGCCAGCAGTACGAGGACGGGGGTAGACTATGGCTACACCTTC

len: 15
d_gene: NA
v_gene: TRBV7-6
abundance: NA
j_gene: TRBJ2-5
CDR3aa: CASSFRGTVQETQYF
CDR3nt: TGTGCCAGCAGCTTCCGCGGGACAGTCCAAGAGACCCAGTACTTC

len: 13
d_gene: TRBD1
v_gene: TRBV5-1
abundance: few
j_gene: TRBJ1-2
CDR3aa: CASSSGQEIGYTF
CDR3nt: TGCGCCAGCAGCTCCGGACAGGAAATTGGCTACACCTTC

len: 18
d_gene: TRBD2
v_gene: TRBV12-3/TRBV12-4
abundance: many
j_gene: TRBJ2-2
CDR3aa: CASSSTGLAGGWTGELFF
CDR3nt: TGTGCCAGCAGTTCGACGGGACTAGCGGGGGGATGGACCGGGGAGCTGTTTTTT

len: 16
d_gene: NA
v_gene: TRBV4-3
abundance: NA
j_gene: TRBJ2-7
CDR3aa: CASSQDEGQGSYEQYF
CDR3nt: TGCGCCAGCAGCCAAGATGAGGGGCAGGGTTCCTACGAGCAGTACTTC

len: 16
d_gene: TRBD2
v_gene: TRBV20-1
abundance: many
j_gene: TRBJ2-5
CDR3aa: CSARDRTSGHKETQYF
CDR3nt: TGCAGTGCTAGAGATCGGACTAGCGGGCACAAAGAGACCCAGTACTTC